This T cell receptor beta chain stems from a study of graft-versus-host responses after intestinal transplantation. Study-level information: Recipients underwent multivisceral, liver-intestinal, or isolated intestinal transplants.

This clone has only one observation. Its antigen is still unknown. Germline is not matched at one junction end, which may reflect a read error. This table comes from immunoSEQ multiplex PCR, and its TCRdb copy is limited to in-frame clones, with some not included. The data contain about 88,000 clones, approximately 87% of them singletons. The sequence came from a human donor who received an intestinal transplant. The sample was unstimulated CD4+ T cells sorted from spleen or lymph node cells, taken before intestinal transplant.

The DNA for the CDR3 is TGTGCTAGCAGCTTCATAGCGGGGGGGCGCGAGACCCAGTACTTC. Translating it yields CASSFIAGGRETQYF. The chain is built from TRBV7-7 and TRBJ2-5, with 11 bases that match TRBD2. The CDR3 is made up of 15 amino acids. Germline CDR1 reads SSHAT; CDR2 reads FNYEAQ (reference sequence).